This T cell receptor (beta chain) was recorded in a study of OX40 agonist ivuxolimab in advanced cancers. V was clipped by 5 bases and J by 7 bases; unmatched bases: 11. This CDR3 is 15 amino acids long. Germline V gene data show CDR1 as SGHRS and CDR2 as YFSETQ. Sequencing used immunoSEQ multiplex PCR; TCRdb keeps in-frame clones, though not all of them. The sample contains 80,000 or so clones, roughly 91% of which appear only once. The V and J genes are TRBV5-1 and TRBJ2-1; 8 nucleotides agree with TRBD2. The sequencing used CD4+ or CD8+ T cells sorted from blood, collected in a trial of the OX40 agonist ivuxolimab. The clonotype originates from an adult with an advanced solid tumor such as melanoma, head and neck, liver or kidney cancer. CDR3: CASSTPAGAGNEQFF. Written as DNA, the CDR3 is TGCGCCAGCAGTACTCCAGCGGGGGCGGGGAATGAGCAGTTCTTC.